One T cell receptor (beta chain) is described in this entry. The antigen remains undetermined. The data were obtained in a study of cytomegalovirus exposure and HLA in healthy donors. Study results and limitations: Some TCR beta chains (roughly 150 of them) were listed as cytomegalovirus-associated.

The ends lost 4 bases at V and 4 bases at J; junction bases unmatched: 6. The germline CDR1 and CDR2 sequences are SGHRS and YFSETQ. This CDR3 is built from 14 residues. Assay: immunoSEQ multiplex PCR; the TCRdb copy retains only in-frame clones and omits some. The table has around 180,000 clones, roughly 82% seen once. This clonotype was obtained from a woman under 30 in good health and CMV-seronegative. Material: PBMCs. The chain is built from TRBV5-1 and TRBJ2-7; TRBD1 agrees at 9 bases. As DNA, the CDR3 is TGCGCCAGCAGCGGGGGGACAGGGACTTACGAGCAGTACTTC. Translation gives CASSGGTGTYEQYF.